This T cell receptor (beta chain) is from a study of blood T cell repertoires in COVID-19. Study details: The United States, Italy and Spain supplied acute and convalescent COVID-19 samples.

Here immunoSEQ multiplex PCR was the method, and the copy in TCRdb shows in-frame clones only, minus some. The table has approximately 240,000 clones, 80% to 85% seen once. The CDR3 runs 15 residues. J gave up 6 bases and V 2 bases, and 7 bases lay outside the gene matches. CDR1 is SGHTA and CDR2 is FQGTGA in the germline V gene. The genes are TRBV7-3 and TRBJ2-7, with 10 bases matching TRBD1. The sequenced sample was peripheral blood. This TCR derives from a woman aged 25-40 years who had recovered from COVID-19. The CDR3 nucleotides are TGTGCCAGCAGCTTAGGTGGGACAGGGGCTAGCGAGCAGTACTTC. As protein: CASSLGGTGASEQYF.